The sample holds many counts of the clone carrying this TCR beta chain. The CDR3 is 21 residues long. The V and J ends lost 2 bases and 4 bases, in that order; junction bases with no gene match: 18. CDR1 and CDR2 from the germline V gene are MGHRA and YSYEKL. The sample originates from a study of T-cell memory formation after mild COVID-19. TCRdb reanalysed the 5' RACE reads using MiXCR and keeps one entry per CDR3 protein. The sample records 45,000 to 65,000 distinct CDR3 sequences, around 9.7% being singletons. The TCR was taken from an adult woman who had mild COVID-19 (a few samples of this study predate the infection). Cell type and time point are not known. The rearrangement links TRBV4-1 to TRBJ2-2; 11 nucleotides align to TRBD2. The specimen sequenced was PBMCs or a T cell subset sorted from them (not recorded which). This CDR3 reads CASSQTWGPGLAAGPTGELFF. The CDR3 nucleotides read TGCGCCAGCAGCCAAACATGGGGGCCGGGACTAGCGGCGGGACCCACCGGGGAGCTGTTTTTT.